A single sample gave rise to the 17 T cell receptor beta chains below, sequenced in a study of blood T cells in healthy people across ages. The authors ran a second PCR of about 6 to 11 cycles using a sample-barcoded 5' primer and a J-beta primer mix. TCRdb reanalysed the 5' RACE reads using MiXCR and keeps one entry per CDR3 protein. The sample holds more than 1,000,000 distinct CDR3 sequences; around 27% are singletons and the top ten take about 0.8%. This sample was also put to use in a study of T cells of mothers and their children.

The source material was blood. Receptor source: a girl aged 2 to 10 in good health.

The DNA of the CDR3 is TGTGCCAGCAGCAGGACTAACAATGAGCAGTTCTTC. Residues: CASSRTNNEQFF. The chain carries TRBV3-1 and TRBJ2-1; D is possibly TRBD2 (6 bases). CDR1 is LGHDT and CDR2 is YNNKEL in the germline V gene (reference sequence). The CDR3 extends over 12 amino acids. V dropped 5 bases and J dropped 5 bases, with 7 bases sitting between them.

This clonotype was detected ten times or more. The chain links TRBV7-9 to TRBJ2-7, with TRBD2 as a possible D gene (6 bases). CDR3 length: 15 amino acids. V was cut by 4 bases and J by 1 base, with 14 bases left in between. The germline V gene has CDR1 SEHNR and CDR2 FQNEAQ (reference sequence). The CDR3 region has the DNA TGTGCCAGCAGCTCGACTAGTTCGAGGTCCTACGAGCAGTACTTC. Its protein product is CASSSTSSRSYEQYF.

This sequence joins TRBV6-2 or TRBV6-3 and TRBJ2-1; D may be TRBD2 (6 bases). The CDR3 contains 15 residues. The V gene lost 5 bases and the J gene lost 2 bases, with 13 bases spanning the gap. CDR1 and CDR2 from the germline V gene are MNHEY and SVGEGT. CDR3: CASSRGVLPYNEQFF. The DNA of the CDR3 is TGTGCCAGCAGTCGCGGGGTTCTGCCCTACAATGAGCAGTTCTTC.

This clonotype was observed a handful of times. The chain uses TRBV29-1 and TRBJ2-7; D is undetermined. Trimming removed 4 bases from V and 4 bases from J, with 5 bases in between. CDR1 and CDR2 from the germline V gene are SQVTM and ANQGSEA. CDR3 length equals 10 residues. CDR3 protein: CSVVDYEQYF. DNA for the CDR3: TGCAGCGTTGTAGATTACGAGCAGTACTTC.

As DNA, the CDR3 is TGTGCCAGCAGCCCCGGAACTGCCTACAATGAGCAGTTCTTC. Its protein is CASSPGTAYNEQFF. The chain couples TRBV7-9 to TRBJ2-1, with D unresolved. Germline assignment: CDR1 SEHNR and CDR2 FQNEAQ (reference sequence). V lost 5 bases, J lost 2 bases, and 10 bases lay in between. The CDR3 is 14 residues long.

This clonotype was counted a few times. The chain is built from TRBV20-1 and TRBJ2-5; 8 nucleotides align to TRBD1. Trimming removed 3 bases from V and 3 bases from J; junction bases left unmatched: 6. The germline CDR1 and CDR2 sequences are DFQATT and SNEGSKA (reference sequence). The CDR3 has 14 residues. CDR3 region: CSASVQGVEETQYF. In DNA, the CDR3 is TGCAGTGCTAGCGTACAGGGGGTGGAAGAGACCCAGTACTTC.

The chain links TRBV6-2 or TRBV6-3 to TRBJ2-7, with D tentatively TRBD2 (6 bases). The CDR3 length is 16 residues. From germline, CDR1 is MNHEY and CDR2 SVGEGT. V lost 5 bases to trimming and J lost 1 base, with 18 bases between them. The CDR3 bases are TGTGCCAGCAGTCCTGGGGAGGAATATCGGTCCTACGAGCAGTACTTC. Protein: CASSPGEEYRSYEQYF.

The rearrangement uses TRBV20-1 and TRBJ2-3; D is undetermined. There are 12 residues in the CDR3. Germline values: CDR1 DFQATT, CDR2 SNEGSKA (reference sequence). CDR3 in DNA: TGCTCCCCCTCGAGAGACACAGATACGCAGTATTTT. It is translated as CSPSRDTDTQYF.

The chain recombines TRBV15 with TRBJ1-3; D gene ambiguous. V dropped 0 bases and J dropped 0 bases, with 24 bases sitting between them. Germline loops: CDR1 LNHNV, CDR2 YYDKDF (reference sequence). CDR3 length: 21 residues. CDR3 region: CATSRDVALVPFLSSGNTIYF. CDR3 coding DNA: TGTGCCACCAGCAGAGATGTCGCATTGGTCCCGTTCTTGAGCTCTGGAAACACCATATATTTT.

The J gene is TRBJ2-7, the V gene TRBV4-1; D is perhaps TRBD2 (5 bases). Germline CDR1 is MGHRA and CDR2 is YSYEKL. With 0 bases removed from V and 2 bases from J, the gap between germline ends came to 11 bases. The CDR3 is 15 amino acids. CDR3 in amino acids: CASSQDSRGPYEQYF. The CDR3 region has the DNA TGCGCCAGCAGCCAAGATAGCCGGGGTCCCTACGAGCAGTACTTC.

The chain uses TRBV19 and TRBJ2-3; no firm D call. CDR1 is LNHDA and CDR2 is SQIVND in the germline V gene (reference sequence). V dropped 7 bases and J dropped 2 bases, with 10 bases sitting between them. This CDR3 comprises 13 residues. The CDR3 DNA is TGTGCCAGTAAAAGAGAGCCCACAGATACGCAGTATTTT. Translating it yields CASKREPTDTQYF.

This clonotype was seen more than once but under ten times. This sequence joins TRBV7-2 and TRBJ2-3, with 11 bases fitting TRBD2. CDR1 is SGHTA and CDR2 is FQGNSA in the germline V gene. CDR3 length equals 17 residues. The J segment lost 6 bases and the V segment lost 3 bases, leaving 11 bases of the junction unmatched. This CDR3 reads CASSFLPSGGRSDTQYF. The CDR3 region has the DNA TGTGCCAGCAGCTTTTTACCTAGCGGGGGGAGGTCGGATACGCAGTATTTT.

In this sample, this clonotype turned up a few times. The V call is TRBV5-1, the J call TRBJ1-1; TRBD1 agrees at 8 bases. With 6 bases clipped from V and 5 bases from J, the junction kept 9 bases outside the gene matches. The CDR3 length is 14 residues. Germline loops: CDR1 SGHRS, CDR2 YFSETQ. CDR3 bases: TGCGCCAGCAAGTTCCAGGGGGCAGTGACTGAAGCTTTCTTT. As protein: CASKFQGAVTEAFF.

The rearrangement links TRBV18 to TRBJ1-1, with D uncertain. CDR3 size: 14 residues. Germline assignment: CDR1 KGHSH and CDR2 LQKENI. Trimming removed 3 bases at V and 1 base at J, with 9 bases between. CDR3 DNA sequence: TGTGCCAGCTCACCTATTTCCGGGAACACTGAAGCTTTCTTT. Its translation is CASSPISGNTEAFF. Full variable domain (rest looked up from reference TRBV18 and TRBJ1-1): NAGVMQNPRHLVRRRGQEARLRCSPMKGHSHVYWYRQLPEEGLKFMVYLQKENIIDESGMPKERFSAEFPKEGPSILRIQQVVRGDSAAYFCASSPISGNTEAFFGQGTRLTVV.

V usage is TRBV28 and J usage is TRBJ2-3, with TRBD2 as a possible D gene (5 bases). CDR1 and CDR2 from the germline V gene are MDHEN and SYDVKM. The CDR3 totals 13 residues. The V end lost 5 bases, the J end lost 4 bases, and 10 bases lay between the germline ends. CDR3 residues: CASSTTSSDTQYF. Here the CDR3 DNA reads TGTGCCAGCAGTACCACTAGTTCAGATACGCAGTATTTT. The full variable domain, its missing parts supplied by reference TRBV28 and TRBJ2-3, is DVKVTQSSRYLVKRTGEKVFLECVQDMDHENMFWYRQDPGLGLRLIYFSYDVKMKEKGDIPEGYSVSREKKERFSLILESASTNQTSMYLCASSTTSSDTQYFGPGTRLTVL.

There are a few counts of this clonotype. V usage is TRBV5-5 and J usage is TRBJ1-5, with D hard to call. Trimming left V 4 bases short and J 3 bases short, with 11 bases between. The CDR3 runs 14 residues. Germline V gene sequence: CDR1 SGHKS, CDR2 YYEKEE (reference sequence). The CDR3 loop reads CASSLGHINQPQHF. The CDR3 DNA is TGTGCCAGCAGCCTGGGCCACATCAATCAGCCCCAGCATTTT.

CDR3 amino acids: CASSRQGLLNEQFF. The CDR3, as DNA: TGTGCCAGCAGTCGACAGGGACTACTGAATGAGCAGTTCTTC. This chain links TRBV6-5 with TRBJ2-1, with D perhaps TRBD1 or TRBD2 (7 bases each). CDR1 and CDR2 (germline): MNHEY, SVGAGI. The ends were cut back, 5 bases at V and 7 bases at J, with 15 bases in the middle. CDR3 length equals 14 residues.